The 11 T cell receptor beta chains presented below share a single source sample, sequenced in a study of cytomegalovirus exposure and HLA in healthy donors. 60 Vbeta and 13 Jbeta primers were used in PCR. Profiling relied on immunoSEQ multiplex PCR, and the TCRdb table lists in-frame clones only, not all of them. The sample lists about 130,000 clones; approximately 85% were seen once. Material for sequencing was PBMCs. The receptors come from a woman aged 25 to 39 in good health and CMV-seropositive.

The rearrangement joins TRBV28 to TRBJ1-3, with 9 bases fitting TRBD1. The V segment lost 6 bases and the J segment 2 bases; nucleotides outside the gene matches: 14. In germline, CDR1 is MDHEN, CDR2 SYDVKM. The CDR3 sequence is 18 residues long. In DNA form, the CDR3 reads TGTGCCAGCAGGAACACAGGGGGCACCTTTAGGGCTGGAAACACCATATATTTT. Protein sequence: CASRNTGGTFRAGNTIYF.

The rearrangement uses TRBV18 and TRBJ2-1; D might be TRBD1 (5 bases). V was clipped by 2 bases and J by 4 bases, with 9 bases between them. Germline loops: CDR1 KGHSH, CDR2 LQKENI. The CDR3 totals 14 residues. As DNA, the CDR3 is TGTGCCAGCTCACCAAGCCGACAGTACAATGAGCAGTTCTTC. Protein sequence: CASSPSRQYNEQFF.

The V gene is TRBV15, the J gene TRBJ1-2; a possible D gene is TRBD1 (6 bases). The CDR3 length is 18 residues. Germline-derived CDR1 and CDR2 are LNHNV and YYDKDF (reference sequence). Trimming cost V 5 bases and J 1 base, with 23 bases left between them. CDR3 protein: CATSGGGPTHQYNYGYTF. CDR3 nucleotides: TGTGCCACCAGCGGCGGGGGGCCCACCCACCAATATAACTATGGCTACACCTTC.

CDR3 amino acids: CASRTGLVSEQYF. The CDR3 bases are TGTGCCAGCAGGACCGGACTAGTAAGCGAGCAGTACTTC. The rearrangement joins TRBV2 to TRBJ2-7, with 7 bases fitting TRBD2. The CDR3 covers 13 residues. The V and J ends lost 6 bases and 6 bases, in that order; junction bases with no gene match: 8. The V gene's germline CDR1 is SNHLY and CDR2 FYNNEI.

This chain links TRBV19 with TRBJ1-5; 7 nucleotides match TRBD1. Germline CDR1 is LNHDA and CDR2 is SQIVND (reference sequence). This CDR3 region has 16 residues. The trim removed 1 base at V and 3 bases at J, leaving 6 bases unmatched. The CDR3 coding sequence is TGTGCCAGTAGTATAGGGGGGGACAGATTCAATCAGCCCCAGCATTTT. Translated: CASSIGGDRFNQPQHF. The full variable domain, with the rest looked up from reference TRBV19 and TRBJ1-5, is DGGITQSPKYLFRKEGQNVTLSCEQNLNHDAMYWYRQDPGQGLRLIYYSQIVNDFQKGDIAEGYSVSREKKESFPLTVTSAQKNPTAFYLCASSIGGDRFNQPQHFGDGTRLSIL.

The V and J genes are TRBV27 and TRBJ1-5; D is uncertain. V was cut by 8 bases and J by 7 bases, with 18 bases left in between. CDR3 length: 14 residues. In germline, CDR1 is MNHEY, CDR2 SMNVEV (reference sequence). Here the CDR3 reads CASPGEASGQPQHF. The CDR3 DNA reads as TGTGCCAGCCCCGGTGAGGCCTCTGGGCAGCCCCAGCATTTT.

This clone was recorded once. The chain joins TRBV21-1 to TRBJ2-5; TRBD2 reflects the table's D call only, with no check against the DNA. TRBV21-1 is a pseudogene. This CDR3 region has 15 residues. The CDR3 DNA reads as TGTGCCAGCAGCAAGTCCGGACTATTCCAAGAGACCCAGTACTTC. Protein product: CASSKSGLFQETQYF.

V gene TRBV2 combines with J gene TRBJ1-5, with a weak D call TRBD1 (5 bases). Germline CDR1 and CDR2: SNHLY and FYNNEI. V was shortened by 8 bases and J by 6 bases, with 11 bases between the two germline ends. There are 12 residues in the CDR3. The CDR3 loop reads CASGGVGQPQHF. The CDR3 nucleotides read TGTGCCAGCGGAGGGGTTGGTCAGCCCCAGCATTTT. The whole variable domain, remainder taken from reference TRBV2 and TRBJ1-5, is EPEVTQTPSHQVTQMGQEVILRCVPISNHLYFYWYRQILGQKVEFLVSFYNNEISEKSEIFDDQFSVERPDGSNFTLKIRSTKLEDSAMYFCASGGVGQPQHFGDGTRLSIL.

This rearrangement joins TRBV5-1 to TRBJ2-1; no reliable D call. Looked up from germline, CDR1 is SGHRS and CDR2 is YFSETQ. The CDR3 totals 13 residues. The ends were cut back, 0 bases at V and 6 bases at J, with 7 bases in the middle. The CDR3 loop reads CASSLVGGNEQFF. The CDR3 nucleotides are TGCGCCAGCAGCTTGGTCGGCGGCAATGAGCAGTTCTTC.

The chain carries TRBV6-1 and TRBJ2-7, with 7 bases fitting TRBD1. Germline CDR1 MNHNS, CDR2 SASEGT. With V trimmed by 9 bases and J by 6 bases, 17 bases remained unmatched. The CDR3 contains 15 residues. This chain's CDR3 is CASRWGTGVASEQYF. As DNA, the CDR3 is TGTGCCAGTAGATGGGGAACAGGGGTGGCCTCCGAGCAGTACTTC.

The genes are TRBV15 and TRBJ1-4, with D perhaps matching TRBD1 (5 bases). Germline V gene lookup returns CDR1 LNHNV and CDR2 YYDKDF (reference sequence). V was pared by 3 bases and J by 8 bases, with 10 bases between. The CDR3 totals 13 residues. In nucleotides, the CDR3 is TGTGCCACCAGCAGCCCAGGGAAAGAAAAACTGTTTTTT. Its translation is CATSSPGKEKLFF.